Following are 18 T cell receptor beta chains from one sample sequenced in a study of T cells in Graves' hyperthyroidism and ophthalmopathy. RNA transcripts yielded amplified TCR beta CDR3 regions. First-round RT-PCR of the TCR CDR3 relied on the HTBI primer set. Using its own MiXCR run on the multiplex PCR reads, TCRdb lists one record per CDR3 protein. The sample records roughly 200,000 distinct CDR3 sequences, approximately 16% being singletons. Sequenced material: blood. The receptors were gathered from a man aged 35 to 55 with Graves' hyperthyroidism.

This clonotype was picked up many times. The V and J genes are TRBV12-3 or TRBV12-4 and TRBJ2-1, with no clear D. The CDR3 runs to 15 residues. The V end was cut by 4 bases, the J end by 10 bases, with 20 bases between. CDR3 nucleotides: TGTGCCAGCAGTTCCCAACGATATAGTACACGGGAGCAGTTCTTC. As protein: CASSSQRYSTREQFF.

This clonotype was recorded at least ten times. The rearrangement links TRBV6-1 to TRBJ2-1; no clear D gene. The length of the CDR3 is 12 residues. In germline, CDR1 is MNHNS, CDR2 SASEGT. V lost 1 base to trimming and J lost 7 bases, with 5 bases between them. In DNA form, the CDR3 reads TGTGCCAGCAGTGAAGAGGCTAATGAGCAGTTCTTC. It is translated as CASSEEANEQFF.

The sample holds many counts of this clonotype. The chain carries TRBV20-1 and TRBJ2-5; the D gene is possibly TRBD2 (6 bases). The germline V gene encodes CDR1 DFQATT and CDR2 SNEGSKA (reference sequence). There are 14 residues in the CDR3. The V end was cut by 0 bases, the J end by 2 bases, with 10 bases between. The CDR3 is CSAREPGRQETQYF. The CDR3, as DNA: TGCAGTGCTAGAGAGCCAGGGAGGCAAGAGACCCAGTACTTC.

The chain has TRBV28 and TRBJ2-1; tentative D call: TRBD2 (6 bases). CDR1 is MDHEN and CDR2 is SYDVKM in the germline V gene. V lost 2 bases and J lost 3, with 8 bases in between. The CDR3 is 14 residues long. CDR3 sequence: CASSLIGGYNEQFF. The CDR3 DNA sequence: TGTGCCAGCAGTTTAATCGGGGGCTACAATGAGCAGTTCTTC. The variable domain in full, with the rest retrieved from reference TRBV28 and TRBJ2-1, is DVKVTQSSRYLVKRTGEKVFLECVQDMDHENMFWYRQDPGLGLRLIYFSYDVKMKEKGDIPEGYSVSREKKERFSLILESASTNQTSMYLCASSLIGGYNEQFFGPGTRLTVL.

This rearrangement joins TRBV7-2 to TRBJ2-3; a weak D match, TRBD2 (7 bases). Trimming stripped 4 bases from V and 5 bases from J, with 25 bases between. In germline, CDR1 is SGHTA, CDR2 FQGNSA. The CDR3 totals 18 residues. The CDR3 spells CASSSAGGSGGGQDTQYF. Here the CDR3 DNA reads TGTGCCAGCAGCTCTGCCGGGGGCTCTGGGGGGGGGCAAGATACGCAGTATTTT.

This clonotype was counted many times. The V and J genes are TRBV7-2 and TRBJ2-7; D call uncertain. In germline, CDR1 is SGHTA, CDR2 FQGNSA. The CDR3 has 11 residues. V shed 6 bases and J shed 3 bases, with 6 bases lying between them. CDR3 coding DNA: TGTGCCAGCAGTTTATACTACGAGCAGTACTTC. Translated: CASSLYYEQYF.

This clonotype was seen many times. V is TRBV7-8 and J is TRBJ1-2, with TRBD1 as a possible D gene (5 bases). CDR3 length: 16 residues. The V gene's germline CDR1 is SGHVS and CDR2 FQNEAQ. Between the trimmed V and J ends, which lost 1 base and 4 bases, there was a span of 16 bases. In nucleotides, the CDR3 is TGTGCCAGCAGCTTAGGGTCATGGGGCGCCAGCTATGGCTACACCTTC. This codes for CASSLGSWGASYGYTF.

This clonotype has a count of ten or more. This rearrangement joins TRBV5-1 to TRBJ2-7; 7 nucleotides line up with TRBD1. V was pared by 4 bases and J by 6 bases, with 13 bases of the junction left unmatched. Germline assignment: CDR1 SGHRS and CDR2 YFSETQ. The CDR3 runs to 15 residues. The CDR3 coding sequence is TGCGCCAGCAGCAGGGACAGCCGTACCCTCGGCGAGCAGTACTTC. It translates to CASSRDSRTLGEQYF.

This clonotype was observed a few times. The rearrangement joins TRBV6-5 to TRBJ2-5; D is perhaps TRBD1 (6 bases). The CDR3 loop spans 13 amino acids. The germline V gene encodes CDR1 MNHEY and CDR2 SVGAGI. Trimming left V 7 bases short and J 0 bases short, with 9 bases between. CDR3 protein: CASTGTYQETQYF. In nucleotides, the CDR3 is TGTGCCAGCACCGGGACATACCAAGAGACCCAGTACTTC.

This clonotype was seen repeatedly, ten times or more. This chain connects TRBV7-9 to TRBJ2-7; D might be TRBD1 (6 bases). Per germline, CDR1 SEHNR and CDR2 FQNEAQ (reference sequence). With 8 bases removed from V and 1 base from J, the gap between germline ends came to 18 bases. The CDR3 is 15 residues long. The CDR3 sequence is CASSITLTGSYEQYF. CDR3 DNA: TGTGCCAGCTCTATAACCCTTACAGGGTCCTACGAGCAGTACTTC.

This clonotype was recorded many times. V gene TRBV20-1 combines with J gene TRBJ1-1; a weak D match, TRBD1 (5 bases). Between the trimmed V and J ends, which lost 3 bases and 1 base, there was a span of 15 bases. The CDR3 is 15 residues long. Germline-derived CDR1 and CDR2 are DFQATT and SNEGSKA (reference sequence). The CDR3 loop is CSARPPGEGNTEAFF. The CDR3 region has the DNA TGCAGTGCTAGGCCCCCGGGGGAGGGGAACACTGAAGCTTTCTTT.

This clonotype was observed many times. V usage is TRBV30 and J usage is TRBJ2-4, with TRBD2 identical over 8 bases. V shed 2 bases and J 6 bases; nucleotides not matched to a gene: 6. Per germline, CDR1 GTSNPN and CDR2 SVGIG (reference sequence). The CDR3 consists of 14 residues. The CDR3 sequence is CAWSPGGPGNIQYF. As DNA, the CDR3 is TGTGCCTGGAGTCCGGGGGGGCCGGGAAACATTCAGTACTTC. The full variable domain, in which reference TRBV30 and TRBJ2-4 provide the parts outside the CDR3, is SQTIHQWPATLVQPVGSPLSLECTVEGTSNPNLYWYRQAAGRGLQLLFYSVGIGQISSEVPQNLSASRPQDRQFILSSKKLLLSDSGFYLCAWSPGGPGNIQYFGAGTRLSVL.

This clonotype was counted only a few times. The J gene is TRBJ1-2, the V gene TRBV7-9; D remains unclear. CDR1 SEHNR and CDR2 FQNEAQ come from the germline V gene (reference sequence). The CDR3 sequence is 16 residues long. Deletions cut 1 base from V and 3 bases from J, with 15 bases between. Written as DNA, the CDR3 is TGTGCCAGCAGCTTAGGGGTGGATAGACTGGACTATGGCTACACCTTC. This translates into CASSLGVDRLDYGYTF.

This clonotype showed up many times. The chain employs TRBV2 and TRBJ2-2; weak D call: TRBD2 (5 bases). The CDR3 totals 13 residues. The germline V gene encodes CDR1 SNHLY and CDR2 FYNNEI. V was clipped by 8 bases and J by 1 base, with 8 bases between them. The CDR3 is CASGRENTGELFF. The CDR3 nucleotides are TGTGCCAGCGGACGGGAGAACACCGGGGAGCTGTTTTTT.

This clonotype was detected many times. The rearrangement uses TRBV9 and TRBJ1-1, with D possibly matching TRBD1 (6 bases). V was shortened by 3 bases and J by 5 bases, with 17 bases between the two germline ends. From germline, CDR1 is SGDLS and CDR2 YYNGEE. The CDR3 is 15 amino acids. DNA for the CDR3: TGTGCCAGCAGCGACGGTGGTACAGGGAGTACTGAAGCTTTCTTT. It codes for CASSDGGTGSTEAFF.

In regard to this clonotype: A much larger clonotype is one base distant, so this may be a read error. The rearrangement uses TRBV20-1 and TRBJ1-5, with no clear D. V shed 2 bases and J shed 2 bases, with 19 bases lying between them. The V gene's germline CDR1 is DFQATT and CDR2 SNEGSKA (reference sequence). The CDR3 is made up of 17 amino acids. The CDR3, as DNA: TGCAGTGCTAGAACTCGCGTGGAGGATTATGGCAATCAGCCCCAGCATTTT. Translation: CSARTRVEDYGNQPQHF.

Many counts were recorded for this clonotype. This chain uses TRBV20-1 with TRBJ2-5, with D uncertain. CDR1 is DFQATT, CDR2 SNEGSKA, per germline (reference sequence). The CDR3 extends over 11 amino acids. The V and J ends lost 7 bases and 4 bases respectively, with 10 bases between them. The CDR3 nucleotides read TGCAGTGTCCCCAGTGTAGAGACCCAGTACTTC. This gives the protein CSVPSVETQYF.

This clonotype was counted at least ten times. A single base separates this from a much larger clone, so it may be a read error. This chain joins TRBV5-5 and TRBJ2-7; the D is unclear. The CDR3 contains 11 residues. The germline gives CDR1 SGHKS, CDR2 YYEKEE (reference sequence). DNA for the CDR3: TGTACCAGCAGCTCAGACTACGAGCAGTACTTC. Translated: CTSSSDYEQYF.